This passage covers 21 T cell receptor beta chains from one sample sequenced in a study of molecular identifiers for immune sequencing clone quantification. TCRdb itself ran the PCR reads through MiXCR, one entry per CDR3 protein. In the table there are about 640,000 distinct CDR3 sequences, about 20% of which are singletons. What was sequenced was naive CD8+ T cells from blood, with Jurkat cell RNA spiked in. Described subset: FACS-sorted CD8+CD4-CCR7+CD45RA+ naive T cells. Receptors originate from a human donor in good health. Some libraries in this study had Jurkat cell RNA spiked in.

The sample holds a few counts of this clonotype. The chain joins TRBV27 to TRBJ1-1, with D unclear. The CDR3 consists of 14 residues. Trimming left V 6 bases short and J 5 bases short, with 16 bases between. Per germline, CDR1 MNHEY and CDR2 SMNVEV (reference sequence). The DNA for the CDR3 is TGTGCCAGCAGACCGGGCGGCGGACGAACTGAAGCTTTCTTT. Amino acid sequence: CASRPGGGRTEAFF.

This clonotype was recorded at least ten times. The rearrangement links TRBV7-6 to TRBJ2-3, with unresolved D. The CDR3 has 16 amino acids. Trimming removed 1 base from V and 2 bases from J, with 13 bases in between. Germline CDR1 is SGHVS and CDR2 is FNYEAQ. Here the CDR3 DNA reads TGTGCCAGCAGCTTAGTGGCTGCCGGGTACACAGATACGCAGTATTTT. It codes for CASSLVAAGYTDTQYF. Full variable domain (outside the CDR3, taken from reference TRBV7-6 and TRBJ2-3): GAGVSQSPRYKVTKRGQDVALRCDPISGHVSLYWYRQALGQGPEFLTYFNYEAQQDKSGLPNDRFSAERPEGSISTLTIQRTEQRDSAMYRCASSLVAAGYTDTQYFGPGTRLTVL.

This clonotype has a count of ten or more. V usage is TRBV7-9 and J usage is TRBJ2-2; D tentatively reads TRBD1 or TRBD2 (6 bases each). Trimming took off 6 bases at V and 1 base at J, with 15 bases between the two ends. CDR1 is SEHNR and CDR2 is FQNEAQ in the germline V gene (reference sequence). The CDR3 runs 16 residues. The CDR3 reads CASSPGAGKNTGELFF. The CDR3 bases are TGTGCCAGCAGTCCGGGGGCAGGAAAGAACACCGGGGAGCTGTTTTTT.

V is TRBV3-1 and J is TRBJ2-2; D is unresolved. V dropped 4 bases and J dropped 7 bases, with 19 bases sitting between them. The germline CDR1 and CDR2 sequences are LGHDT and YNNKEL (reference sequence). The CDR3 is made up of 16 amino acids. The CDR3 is CASSPARSAKLGELFF. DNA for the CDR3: TGTGCCAGCAGCCCCGCGAGGTCGGCCAAACTCGGGGAGCTGTTTTTT.

Written as DNA, the CDR3 is TGTGCCAGCAGCTCCTTCGCTCCAGACCGGGGGGCGCAGTATTTT. Amino acid sequence: CASSSFAPDRGAQYF. The chain employs TRBV11-2 and TRBJ2-3; 7 positions agree with TRBD2. The CDR3 extends over 15 amino acids. Germline V gene sequence: CDR1 SGHAT, CDR2 FQNNGV. V lost 4 bases to trimming and J lost 10 bases; unmatched junction nucleotides: 14.

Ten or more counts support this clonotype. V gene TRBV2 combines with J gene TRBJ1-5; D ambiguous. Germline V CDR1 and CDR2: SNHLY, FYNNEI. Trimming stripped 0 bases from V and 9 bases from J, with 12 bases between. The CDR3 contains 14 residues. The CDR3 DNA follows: TGTGCCAGCAGTGAAGCGCTCCCACCCGCGCCCCAGCATTTT. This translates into CASSEALPPAPQHF.

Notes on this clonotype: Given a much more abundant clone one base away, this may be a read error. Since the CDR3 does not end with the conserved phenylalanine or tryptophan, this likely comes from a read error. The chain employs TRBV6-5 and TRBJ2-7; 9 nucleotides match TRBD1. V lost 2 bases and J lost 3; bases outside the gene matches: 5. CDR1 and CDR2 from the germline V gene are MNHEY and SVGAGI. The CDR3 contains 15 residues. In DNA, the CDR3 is TGTGCCAGCAGTTACATTGGACAGGGGATCTACGAGCAGTACCTC. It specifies CASSYIGQGIYEQYL.

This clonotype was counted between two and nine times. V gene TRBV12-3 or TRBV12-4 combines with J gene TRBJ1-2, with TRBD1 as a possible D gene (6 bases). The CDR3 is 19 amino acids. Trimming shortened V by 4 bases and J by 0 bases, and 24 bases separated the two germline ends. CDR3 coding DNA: TGTGCCAGCAGTTCCCTGGCGTTGGACAGACATATAGCTAACTATGGCTACACCTTC. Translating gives CASSSLALDRHIANYGYTF.

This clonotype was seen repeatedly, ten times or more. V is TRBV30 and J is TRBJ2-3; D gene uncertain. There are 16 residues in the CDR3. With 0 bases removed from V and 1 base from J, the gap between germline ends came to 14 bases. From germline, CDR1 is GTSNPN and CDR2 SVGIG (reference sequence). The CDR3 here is CAWSVGAQMGTDTQYF. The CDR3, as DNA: TGTGCCTGGAGTGTAGGAGCGCAGATGGGCACAGATACGCAGTATTTT.

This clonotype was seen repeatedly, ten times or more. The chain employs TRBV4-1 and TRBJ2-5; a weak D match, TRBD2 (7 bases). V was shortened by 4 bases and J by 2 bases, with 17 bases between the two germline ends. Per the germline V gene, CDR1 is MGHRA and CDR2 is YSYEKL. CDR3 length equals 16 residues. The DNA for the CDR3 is TGCGCCAGCAGCCCGATAGCCGGGGGGCCTCAAGAGACCCAGTACTTC. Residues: CASSPIAGGPQETQYF.

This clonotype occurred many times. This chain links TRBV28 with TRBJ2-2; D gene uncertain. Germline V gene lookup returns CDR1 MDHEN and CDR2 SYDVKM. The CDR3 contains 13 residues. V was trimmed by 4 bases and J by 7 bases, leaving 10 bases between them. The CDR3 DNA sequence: TGTGCCAGCAGTTCTACGATCGGCGGGGAGCTGTTTTTT. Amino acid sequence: CASSSTIGGELFF.

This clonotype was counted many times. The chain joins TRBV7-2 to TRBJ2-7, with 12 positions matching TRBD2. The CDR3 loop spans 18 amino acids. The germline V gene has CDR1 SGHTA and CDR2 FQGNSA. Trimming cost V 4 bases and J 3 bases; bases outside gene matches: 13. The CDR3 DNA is TGTGCCAGCAGCTCTACCGGGGGACTAGCGGGCACCGACTACGAGCAGTACTTC. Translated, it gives CASSSTGGLAGTDYEQYF.

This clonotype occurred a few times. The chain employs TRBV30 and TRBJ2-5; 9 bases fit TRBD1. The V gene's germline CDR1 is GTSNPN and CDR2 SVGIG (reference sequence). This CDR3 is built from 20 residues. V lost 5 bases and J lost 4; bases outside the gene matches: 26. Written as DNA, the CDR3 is TGTGCCTGGGGGGGAGACGGGGTGACAGGGGGAAGTTCGGTAGTAGAGACCCAGTACTTC. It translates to CAWGGDGVTGGSSVVETQYF.

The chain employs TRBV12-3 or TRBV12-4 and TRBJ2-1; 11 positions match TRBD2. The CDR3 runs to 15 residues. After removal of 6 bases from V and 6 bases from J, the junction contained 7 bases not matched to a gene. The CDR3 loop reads CASSWGLAVGNEQFF. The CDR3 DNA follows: TGTGCCAGCAGCTGGGGACTAGCGGTAGGCAATGAGCAGTTCTTC.

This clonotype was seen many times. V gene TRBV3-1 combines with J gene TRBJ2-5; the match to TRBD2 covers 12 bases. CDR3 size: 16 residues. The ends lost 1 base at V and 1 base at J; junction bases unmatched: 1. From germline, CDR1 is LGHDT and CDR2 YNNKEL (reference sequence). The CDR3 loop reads CASSQGTSGTQETQYF. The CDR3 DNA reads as TGTGCCAGCAGCCAAGGGACTAGCGGGACCCAAGAGACCCAGTACTTC.

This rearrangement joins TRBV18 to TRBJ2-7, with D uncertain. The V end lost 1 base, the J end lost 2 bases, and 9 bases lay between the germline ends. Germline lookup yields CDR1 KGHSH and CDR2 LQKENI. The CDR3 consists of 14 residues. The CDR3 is CASSPLYRPYEQYF. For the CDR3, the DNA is TGTGCCAGCTCACCACTCTACCGCCCCTACGAGCAGTACTTC.

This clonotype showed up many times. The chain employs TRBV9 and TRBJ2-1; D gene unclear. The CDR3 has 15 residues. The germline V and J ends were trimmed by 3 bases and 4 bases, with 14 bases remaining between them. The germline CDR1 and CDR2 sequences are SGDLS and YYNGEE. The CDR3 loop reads CASSEFQEIYNEQFF. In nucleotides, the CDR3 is TGTGCCAGCAGCGAATTTCAGGAGATTTACAATGAGCAGTTCTTC.

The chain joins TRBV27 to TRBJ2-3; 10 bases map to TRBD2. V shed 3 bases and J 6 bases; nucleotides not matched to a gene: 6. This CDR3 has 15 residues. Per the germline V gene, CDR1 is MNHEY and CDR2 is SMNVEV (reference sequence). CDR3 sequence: CASSLSSGSLDTQYF. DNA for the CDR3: TGTGCCAGCAGTTTGTCTAGCGGGAGTTTGGATACGCAGTATTTT.

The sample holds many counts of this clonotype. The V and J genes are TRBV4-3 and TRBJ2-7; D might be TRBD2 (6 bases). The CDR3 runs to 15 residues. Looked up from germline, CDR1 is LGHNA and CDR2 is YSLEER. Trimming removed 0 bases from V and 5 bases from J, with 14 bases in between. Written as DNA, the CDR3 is TGCGCCAGCAGCCAAGAGGAGGCAGGGAGGAACGAGCAGTACTTC. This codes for CASSQEEAGRNEQYF.

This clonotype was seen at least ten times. In DNA, the CDR3 is TGTGCCAGCAGTTACTCCGGGGGTGAGGTTGTCGAGCAGTACTTC. Protein: CASSYSGGEVVEQYF. This chain links TRBV6-5 with TRBJ2-7; D is possibly TRBD2 (6 bases). This CDR3 has 15 amino acids. The V gene lost 0 bases and the J gene lost 6 bases, with 15 bases spanning the gap. Germline V lookup: CDR1 MNHEY, CDR2 SVGAGI.

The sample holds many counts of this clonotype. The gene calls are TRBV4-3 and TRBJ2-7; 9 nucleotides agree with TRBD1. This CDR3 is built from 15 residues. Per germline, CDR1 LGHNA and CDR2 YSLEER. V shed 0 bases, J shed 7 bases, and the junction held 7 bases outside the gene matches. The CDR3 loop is CASSQDGTGSGEQYF. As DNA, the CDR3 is TGCGCCAGCAGCCAAGATGGGACAGGGTCGGGAGAGCAGTACTTC.